This T cell receptor (beta chain) was retrieved from a study of Ad26.COV2.S vaccination and SARS-CoV-2 variants. Broader study findings: The TCR breadth and depth analyses may have produced an underestimate of total T cell responses.

The protocol was immunoSEQ multiplex PCR, while the TCRdb copy is restricted to in-frame clones and leaves out a portion. The data hold some 340,000 clones, with around 84% observed a single time. As for this clone: Its cognate antigen is unknown.

Treatment meaning: 15 to 20 received Ad26.COV2.S at low or high dose, single or two shots; 5 received placebo; per-sample allocation not given. It was on day 63 after the first vaccine or placebo injection that samples were taken. In Boston, an adult donor aged 18-55 years took part. An Ad26 vector expressing Wuhan-strain SARS-CoV-2 spike served as the vaccine. The V gene lost 0 bases and the J gene lost 13 bases, with 16 bases spanning the gap. In germline, CDR1 is LGHNA, CDR2 YSLEER. This CDR3 is built from 14 residues. The rearrangement joins TRBV4-3 to TRBJ2-1; a possible D gene is TRBD2 (7 bases). The sequencing here drew on peripheral blood, taken in a trial of Ad26.COV2.S vaccine versus placebo. This clonotype originated in a person between 18 and 65 years old who received the Ad26.COV2.S COVID-19 vaccine or a placebo. In nucleotides, the CDR3 is TGCGCCAGCAGCCAAGAATCAAGAGGGGGGGATCAGTTCTTC. Protein sequence: CASSQESRGGDQFF.